A single sample gave rise to the 15 T cell receptor beta chains below, sequenced in a study of cytomegalovirus exposure and HLA in healthy donors. The primer mix had 60 Vbeta and 13 Jbeta primers. Measured with immunoSEQ multiplex PCR; TCRdb has only the in-frame clones, and not every one. The table has around 100,000 clones, around 67% seen once. The specimen was PBMCs. The receptors derive from a woman in her 50s in good health and CMV-seronegative.

The chain has TRBV4-3 and TRBJ2-3; D is uncertain. Germline CDR1 and CDR2: LGHNA and YSLEER. The germline V and J ends were trimmed by 0 bases and 5 bases, with 12 bases remaining between them. This CDR3 is built from 15 residues. Here the CDR3 DNA reads TGCGCCAGCAGCCAAGAAGTCCTAGTAGGAGATACGCAGTATTTT. Its protein is CASSQEVLVGDTQYF.

This chain connects TRBV2 to TRBJ1-1; D is possibly TRBD1 (5 bases). With 9 bases removed from V and 4 bases from J, the gap between germline ends came to 15 bases. Germline values: CDR1 SNHLY, CDR2 FYNNEI. CDR3 size: 13 residues. CDR3 amino acids: CASKGQGGTEAFF. The CDR3 nucleotides read TGTGCCAGTAAGGGGCAGGGAGGCACTGAAGCTTTCTTT.

The rearrangement uses TRBV27 and TRBJ1-5; D is possibly TRBD1 (5 bases). This CDR3 has 13 amino acids. The germline V gene has CDR1 MNHEY and CDR2 SMNVEV (reference sequence). Trimming removed 2 bases from V and 5 bases from J, with 7 bases in between. CDR3 DNA sequence: TGTGCCAGCAGTTTACTAGGGGATCAGCCCCAGCATTTT. Translated, it gives CASSLLGDQPQHF.

The CDR3 DNA reads as TGTGCCAGCAGCTATATTAGTAGCGGAAACTACGAGCAGTACTTC. Its protein product is CASSYISSGNYEQYF. V is TRBV7-9 and J is TRBJ2-7; TRBD2 is a possible D gene (6 bases). The ends were cut back, 4 bases at V and 3 bases at J, with 16 bases in the middle. This CDR3 comprises 15 residues. Germline-derived CDR1 and CDR2 are SEHNR and FQNEAQ (reference sequence).

The genes are TRBV7-2 and TRBJ2-5; 9 positions match TRBD1. The last part of the DNA fits TRBJ2-7 better; the J call may be wrong. In germline, CDR1 is SGHTA, CDR2 FQGNSA. The length of the CDR3 is 18 residues. CDR3 sequence reads: CASSPRGRGGTGIHEQYF. The CDR3 DNA reads TGTGCCAGCAGCCCCAGGGGTAGGGGTGGGACAGGGATCCACGAGCAGTACTTC.

This chain links TRBV28 with TRBJ2-2; 7 nucleotides agree with TRBD2. Germline V lookup: CDR1 MDHEN, CDR2 SYDVKM. V shed 4 bases, J shed 7 bases, and the junction held 0 bases outside the gene matches. This CDR3 is 12 amino acids long. In DNA, the CDR3 is TGTGCCAGCAGTTGGGGGGGCGGGGAGCTGTTTTTT. It encodes CASSWGGGELFF.

This clone was seen only once. This chain links TRBV10-3 with TRBJ1-1; 8 positions match TRBD1. The CDR3 extends over 17 amino acids. Germline loops: CDR1 ENHRY, CDR2 SYGVKD. V trimming: 2 bases; J trimming: 5 bases; junction bases outside the gene matches: 13. This chain's CDR3 is CAISEGRTGSSYTEAFF. In nucleotides, the CDR3 is TGTGCCATCAGTGAGGGAAGGACAGGGAGCTCATATACTGAAGCTTTCTTT.

The genes are TRBV19 and TRBJ2-2, with D perhaps TRBD2 (5 bases). V was trimmed by 6 bases and J by 3 bases, leaving 20 bases between them. Germline V lookup: CDR1 LNHDA, CDR2 SQIVND (reference sequence). The CDR3 consists of 17 residues. CDR3 nucleotide sequence: TGTGCCAGTAGCGGGAAGCAGGCTTCGGTGGACACCGGGGAGCTGTTTTTT. Translated: CASSGKQASVDTGELFF.

The chain employs TRBV5-4 and TRBJ2-2; tentative D call: TRBD2 (7 bases). V lost 0 bases and J lost 7, with 13 bases in between. CDR1 and CDR2 (germline): SGHNT, YYREEE (reference sequence). The CDR3 totals 15 residues. CDR3 nucleotides: TGTGCCAGCAGCTTGGACGGGGGGCAGGTCGGGGAGCTGTTTTTT. Protein sequence: CASSLDGGQVGELFF.

This clone has only one observation. CDR3 nucleotides: TGTGCCAGCAGCCCACCCGGGACAGGCTCCTACGAGCAGTACTTC. Translation gives CASSPPGTGSYEQYF. V is TRBV11-3 and J is TRBJ2-7, with 8 bases matching TRBD1. V dropped 5 bases and J dropped 0; count of bases not matched to a gene: 6. This CDR3 has 15 residues. Germline CDR1 SGHNT, CDR2 YENEEA.

V gene TRBV29-1 combines with J gene TRBJ2-7, with TRBD2 matching 16 bases. With 7 bases clipped from V and 3 bases from J, the junction kept 3 bases outside the gene matches. Germline loops: CDR1 SQVTM, CDR2 ANQGSEA. The CDR3 runs 14 residues. The CDR3 sequence: CSAGTSGRVYEQYF. The CDR3 coding sequence is TGCAGCGCTGGGACTAGCGGGAGGGTCTACGAGCAGTACTTC.

The rearrangement joins TRBV19 to TRBJ1-1; a weak D match, TRBD1 (5 bases). V was shortened by 4 bases and J by 3 bases, with 15 bases between the two germline ends. Germline assignment: CDR1 LNHDA and CDR2 SQIVND (reference sequence). The CDR3 runs to 15 residues. In DNA, the CDR3 is TGTGCCAGTAGTAAAGGAGGGGTGGTTGACACTGAAGCTTTCTTT. Residues: CASSKGGVVDTEAFF.

V usage is TRBV29-1 and J usage is TRBJ2-7; 8 bases match TRBD1. Germline loops: CDR1 SQVTM, CDR2 ANQGSEA. The CDR3 spans 11 residues. V shed 5 bases, J shed 6 bases, and the junction held 3 bases outside the gene matches. In nucleotides, the CDR3 is TGCAGCGTTTCAGGGGGCAGCGAGCAGTACTTC. This gives the protein CSVSGGSEQYF.

In this sample, this clone turned up a few times. The chain links TRBV18 to TRBJ2-7; D remains unclear. The germline V gene encodes CDR1 KGHSH and CDR2 LQKENI. The CDR3 spans 15 residues. V lost 2 bases and J 0 bases, leaving 11 bases between the germline ends. CDR3 amino acids: CASSPIQVISYEQYF. The DNA for the CDR3 is TGTGCCAGCTCACCAATCCAGGTCATCTCCTACGAGCAGTACTTC.

This clone came up once. V is TRBV6-5 and J is TRBJ2-7, with TRBD1 matching over 7 bases. The CDR3 is 13 residues long. With 5 bases clipped from V and 9 bases from J, the junction kept 10 bases outside the gene matches. CDR1 is MNHEY and CDR2 is SVGAGI in the germline V gene. The CDR3 coding sequence is TGTGCCAGCAGTCCGAGACAGGGCGTTCGGCAGTACTTC. Translated, it gives CASSPRQGVRQYF.